This T cell receptor (beta chain) was sequenced in a study of T-cell reconstitution after alpha-beta-depleted transplantation in children. The CDR3 has 14 amino acids. Trimming removed 0 bases at V and 1 base at J, with 9 bases between. The germline V gene encodes CDR1 DFQATT and CDR2 SNEGSKA (reference sequence). Unique molecular identifiers were incorporated into the prepared TCRbeta library. TCRdb reanalysed the PCR reads using MiXCR and keeps one entry per CDR3 protein. The table shows 400,000 to 500,000 distinct CDR3 sequences, with 9.5% to 13% occurring only once. The clonotype was recovered from a human donor who donated a stem cell graft to a child with acute myeloid leukemia. This chain connects TRBV20-1 to TRBJ1-1, with D perhaps matching TRBD1 (5 bases). Sequencing was performed on PBMCs from the stem cell graft donor, taken from the stem cell graft. CDR3 sequence (DNA): TGCAGTGCTAGAGATTGGGGGAAGAACACTGAAGCTTTCTTT. This encodes CSARDWGKNTEAFF.